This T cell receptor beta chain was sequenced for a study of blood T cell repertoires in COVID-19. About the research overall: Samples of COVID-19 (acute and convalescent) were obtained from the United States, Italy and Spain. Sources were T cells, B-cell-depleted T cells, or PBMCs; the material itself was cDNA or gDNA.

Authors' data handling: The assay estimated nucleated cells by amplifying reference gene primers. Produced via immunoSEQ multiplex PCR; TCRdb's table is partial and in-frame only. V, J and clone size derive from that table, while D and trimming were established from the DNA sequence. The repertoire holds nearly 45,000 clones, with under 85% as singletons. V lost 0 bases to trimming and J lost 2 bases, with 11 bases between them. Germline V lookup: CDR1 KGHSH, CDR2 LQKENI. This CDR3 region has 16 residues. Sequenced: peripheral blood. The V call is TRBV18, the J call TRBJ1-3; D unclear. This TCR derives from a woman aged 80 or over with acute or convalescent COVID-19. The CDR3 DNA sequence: TGTGCCAGCTCACCACCGGGCCAGGCCACTGGAAACACCATATATTTT. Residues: CASSPPGQATGNTIYF.